The 23 T cell receptor beta chains below come from one sample, sequenced in a study of T-cell reconstitution after alpha-beta-depleted transplantation in children. During its preparation, the TCRbeta library received unique molecular identifiers. TCRdb reprocessed the PCR reads via MiXCR and lists one record per CDR3 protein. This sample has about 460,000 distinct CDR3 sequences, with over 9.5% found just once. The sample in question was PBMCs, mostly from graft donor cells, obtained 180 days after TCRalphabeta/CD19-depleted stem cell transplant. These receptors came from a female patient between 2 and 15 years old who had a stem cell transplant for aplastic anemia, so the T cells may come from the graft donor.

This clonotype was seen a handful of times. J is TRBJ2-2 and V is TRBV20-1; D might be TRBD1 or TRBD2, each matching 5 bases. This CDR3 has 15 amino acids. Germline CDR1 is DFQATT and CDR2 is SNEGSKA (reference sequence). V lost 2 bases to trimming and J lost 6 bases, with 16 bases between them. CDR3 sequence reads: CSARFSTQGAGELFF. The CDR3 coding sequence is TGCAGTGCTAGATTTTCCACCCAGGGAGCCGGGGAGCTGTTTTTT.

This clonotype was seen a handful of times. The chain has TRBV25-1 and TRBJ2-1; the D gene is possibly TRBD2 (6 bases). Germline CDR1 MGHDK, CDR2 SYGVNS. This CDR3 contains 16 residues. The germline V and J ends were trimmed by 4 bases and 6 bases, with 19 bases remaining between them. Written as DNA, the CDR3 is TGTGCCAGCAGTGTCCCCGGAGGGCCTCCACCCAATGAGCAGTTCTTC. This translates into CASSVPGGPPPNEQFF.

The V call is TRBV11-2, the J call TRBJ2-7; D could derive from TRBD1 or TRBD2 (5 bases each). CDR1 is SGHAT, CDR2 FQNNGV, per germline. Trimming took off 2 bases at V and 3 bases at J, with 11 bases between the two ends. The CDR3 loop spans 14 amino acids. For the CDR3, the DNA is TGTGCCAGCAGCTTATTTCGGGGCAACTACGAGCAGTACGTC. Protein product: CASSLFRGNYEQYV.

This clonotype has more than one count but fewer than ten. The DNA of the CDR3 is TGTGCCAGTACCGAGACAGGTCGGTTAAGCTCTGGGGCCAACGTCCTGACTTTC. It codes for CASTETGRLSSGANVLTF. The rearrangement joins TRBV19 to TRBJ2-6, with D perhaps matching TRBD1 (6 bases). The V gene's germline CDR1 is LNHDA and CDR2 SQIVND (reference sequence). The CDR3 covers 18 residues. V was pared by 7 bases and J by 0 bases, with 19 bases between. Drawing the rest from reference TRBV19 and TRBJ2-6, the complete variable domain is DGGITQSPKYLFRKEGQNVTLSCEQNLNHDAMYWYRQDPGQGLRLIYYSQIVNDFQKGDIAEGYSVSREKKESFPLTVTSAQKNPTAFYLCASTETGRLSSGANVLTFGAGSRLTVL.

The chain joins TRBV12-3 or TRBV12-4 to TRBJ2-3; the D is unclear. Trimming cost V 2 bases and J 10 bases, with 7 bases left between them. The CDR3 is 11 residues long. This CDR3 reads CASSLTGSQYF. Written as DNA, the CDR3 is TGTGCCAGCAGTTTAACTGGCTCGCAGTATTTT.

The CDR3 sequence: CASSVDERQTHYNEQFF. DNA of the CDR3: TGTGCCAGCAGCGTAGATGAGCGGCAGACCCACTACAATGAGCAGTTCTTC. This chain joins TRBV9 and TRBJ2-1, with D perhaps TRBD2 (5 bases). Germline CDR1 is SGDLS and CDR2 is YYNGEE. The CDR3 loop spans 17 amino acids. V lost 0 bases, J lost 3 bases, and 16 bases lay in between.

This clonotype was found many times. The chain links TRBV21-1 to TRBJ2-7. TRBV21-1 is termed a pseudogene. The CDR3 sequence is 13 residues long. In DNA form, the CDR3 reads TGTGCCAGCAGCAAAGTAAGGGTTTACGAGCAGTACGTC. Its translation is CASSKVRVYEQYV.

The chain employs TRBV12-3 or TRBV12-4 and TRBJ1-1; D might be TRBD1 (6 bases). There are 16 residues in the CDR3. Trimming pared 3 bases from V and 4 bases from J, leaving 18 bases between. CDR3 nucleotides: TGTGCCAGCAGTTTTCGAAGGCAGGGGTCGAGCACTGAAGCTTTCTTT. It encodes CASSFRRQGSSTEAFF.

V and J are TRBV5-1 and TRBJ1-1, with a tentative D call TRBD1 (5 bases). The CDR3 totals 15 residues. Looked up from germline, CDR1 is SGHRS and CDR2 is YFSETQ. V was cut by 0 bases and J by 6 bases, with 15 bases left in between. CDR3 DNA: TGCGCCAGCAGCTTGGCGGGGGACTCCTCCTCTGAAGCTTTCTTT. Translating gives CASSLAGDSSSEAFF.

This clonotype was recorded at least ten times. V is TRBV24-1 and J is TRBJ2-2, with 8 bases identical to TRBD1. This CDR3 spans 16 amino acids. Germline V gene data show CDR1 as KGHDR and CDR2 as SFDVKD. The V and J ends lost 4 bases and 4 bases, in that order; junction bases with no gene match: 7. The CDR3 DNA sequence: TGTGCCACCAGTGACCCCAGGGGGCGCAGCACCGGGGAGCTGTTTTTT. This translates into CATSDPRGRSTGELFF.

The rearrangement uses TRBV14 and TRBJ2-1; weak D call: TRBD2 (6 bases). The CDR3 is 17 residues long. The germline gives CDR1 SGHDN, CDR2 FVKESK. The ends were cut back, 4 bases at V and 9 bases at J, with 25 bases in the middle. CDR3 sequence reads: CASSLHMGGAWRGEQFF. As DNA, the CDR3 is TGTGCCAGCAGCCTGCATATGGGCGGGGCCTGGCGGGGTGAGCAGTTCTTC.

The chain couples TRBV4-3 to TRBJ2-3, with 9 bases identical to TRBD1. Germline CDR1 and CDR2: LGHNA and YSLEER. This CDR3 spans 15 amino acids. With V trimmed by 4 bases and J by 2 bases, 4 bases remained unmatched. The CDR3 here is CASSPGQGNTDTQYF. For the CDR3, the DNA is TGCGCCAGCAGCCCGGGACAGGGAAACACAGATACGCAGTATTTT.

The rearrangement uses TRBV10-3 and TRBJ1-5, with 9 bases lining up with TRBD1. Unmatched junction bases numbered 7, after V lost 8 bases and J lost 5 bases. Germline V gene sequence: CDR1 ENHRY, CDR2 SYGVKD. The CDR3 contains 14 residues. The CDR3 spells CAIAGTGNDQPQHF. The CDR3, as DNA: TGTGCCATCGCCGGGACAGGGAATGATCAGCCCCAGCATTTT.

The J gene is TRBJ2-1, the V gene TRBV1; the table names TRBD2, a call not compared with the DNA. TRBV1 is designated a pseudogene. The CDR3 contains 12 residues. CDR3 region: CTSGLARNEQFF. The CDR3 region has the DNA TGCACCAGCGGACTCGCTAGGAATGAGCAGTTCTTC.

This clonotype was seen a handful of times. The V gene is TRBV12-3 or TRBV12-4, the J gene TRBJ2-3, with 10 bases fitting TRBD2. CDR3 length: 15 residues. The junction had 6 bases not matched to a gene; V was cut back by 3 bases and J by 6 bases. CDR3 region: CASSLAASGSDTQYF. In DNA form, the CDR3 reads TGTGCCAGCAGTTTGGCGGCTAGCGGGAGTGATACGCAGTATTTT.

The gene calls are TRBV18 and TRBJ1-2; 7 bases fit TRBD1. Losses at the gene ends were 5 bases for V and 1 base for J; bases not matched to a gene: 7. Looked up from germline, CDR1 is KGHSH and CDR2 is LQKENI. This CDR3 contains 15 residues. CDR3 region: CASSAGQLFNYGYTF. The CDR3 DNA is TGTGCCAGCTCAGCGGGACAGCTCTTTAACTATGGCTACACCTTC.

The chain has TRBV12-3 or TRBV12-4 and TRBJ2-7; TRBD1 might be the D (6 bases). Deletions cut 2 bases from V and 6 bases from J, with 14 bases between. The CDR3 runs 14 residues. CDR3 protein: CASSLTLARGEQYV. The CDR3 coding sequence is TGTGCCAGCAGTTTAACCCTAGCCAGGGGCGAGCAGTACGTC.

This clonotype was seen more than once but under ten times. This chain connects TRBV5-1 to TRBJ2-5; D perhaps matches TRBD2 (6 bases). The germline V and J ends were trimmed by 5 bases and 6 bases, with 17 bases remaining between them. Germline V lookup: CDR1 SGHRS, CDR2 YFSETQ. The CDR3 runs to 14 residues. The CDR3 sequence is CASSLDGGGKTQYF. CDR3 in DNA: TGCGCCAGCAGTCTAGACGGAGGCGGGAAGACCCAGTACTTC. The complete variable domain, with remaining parts taken from reference TRBV5-1 and TRBJ2-5, reads KAGVTQTPRYLIKTRGQQVTLSCSPISGHRSVSWYQQTPGQGLQFLFEYFSETQRNKGNFPGRFSGRQFSNSRSEMNVSTLELGDSALYLCASSLDGGGKTQYFGPGTRLLVL.

This clonotype was seen only a few times. This chain connects TRBV12-5 to TRBJ2-3; 10 bases fit TRBD2. The germline V gene encodes CDR1 LGHNT and CDR2 FRNRAP. V trimming: 4 bases; J trimming: 2 bases; junction bases outside the gene matches: 9. The CDR3 is 17 residues long. The CDR3 DNA reads as TGTGCTAGTGGTTCTACTCTAGCGGGAGTTCCCACAGATACGCAGTATTTT. It translates to CASGSTLAGVPTDTQYF.

This chain links TRBV9 with TRBJ1-2; D unresolved. In germline, CDR1 is SGDLS, CDR2 YYNGEE. The ends were cut back, 0 bases at V and 5 bases at J, with 14 bases in the middle. The CDR3 is 15 amino acids. In DNA, the CDR3 is TGTGCCAGCAGCGTAGAGGAAGGTTCGAGATATGGCTACACCTTC. Encoded protein: CASSVEEGSRYGYTF.

This clonotype was seen more than once but under ten times. This chain connects TRBV18 to TRBJ2-3; no definite D call. Germline-derived CDR1 and CDR2 are KGHSH and LQKENI. Deletions cut 2 bases from V and 5 bases from J, with 5 bases between. This CDR3 has 12 amino acids. CDR3 nucleotides: TGTGCCAGCTCACCAAAGGAAGATACGCAGTATTTT. Its translation is CASSPKEDTQYF. Full variable domain (outside the CDR3, taken from reference TRBV18 and TRBJ2-3): NAGVMQNPRHLVRRRGQEARLRCSPMKGHSHVYWYRQLPEEGLKFMVYLQKENIIDESGMPKERFSAEFPKEGPSILRIQQVVRGDSAAYFCASSPKEDTQYFGPGTRLTVL.

This clonotype came up a few times. The J gene is TRBJ1-2, the V gene TRBV5-6, with 7 bases matching TRBD1. The CDR3 contains 12 residues. J was trimmed by 7 bases and V by 4 bases; bases with no gene match: 4. From germline, CDR1 is SGHDT and CDR2 YYEEEE. CDR3 nucleotides: TGTGCCAGCAGCCTCCCAGGGGGTGGCTACACCTTC. This codes for CASSLPGGGYTF. The whole variable domain, remainder taken from reference TRBV5-6 and TRBJ1-2, is DAGVTQSPTHLIKTRGQQVTLRCSPKSGHDTVSWYQQALGQGPQFIFQYYEEEERQRGNFPDRFSGHQFPNYSSELNVNALLLGDSALYLCASSLPGGGYTFGSGTRLTVV.

This clonotype came up a few times. This chain uses TRBV29-1 with TRBJ2-5; D remains ambiguous. V lost 5 bases, J lost 2 bases, and 12 bases lay in between. Germline V gives CDR1 SQVTM, CDR2 ANQGSEA. This CDR3 region has 13 residues. CDR3 protein: CSVFSSGQETQYF. In nucleotides, the CDR3 is TGCAGCGTTTTCTCCTCCGGACAAGAGACCCAGTACTTC.